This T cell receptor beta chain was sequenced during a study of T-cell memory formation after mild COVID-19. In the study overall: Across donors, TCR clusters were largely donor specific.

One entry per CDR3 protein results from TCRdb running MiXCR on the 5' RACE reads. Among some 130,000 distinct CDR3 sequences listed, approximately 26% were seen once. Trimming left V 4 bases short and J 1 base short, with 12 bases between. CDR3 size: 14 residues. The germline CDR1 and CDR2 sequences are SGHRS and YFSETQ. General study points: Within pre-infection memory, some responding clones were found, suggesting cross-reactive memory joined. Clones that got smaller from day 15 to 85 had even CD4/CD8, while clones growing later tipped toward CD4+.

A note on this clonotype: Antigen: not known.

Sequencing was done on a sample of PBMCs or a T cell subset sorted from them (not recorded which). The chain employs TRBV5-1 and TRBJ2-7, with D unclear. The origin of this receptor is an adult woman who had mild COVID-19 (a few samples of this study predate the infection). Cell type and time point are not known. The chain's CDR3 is CASSKGLNSYEQYF. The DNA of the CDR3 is TGCGCCAGCAGCAAGGGCCTGAATTCCTACGAGCAGTACTTC.